The rows below give T cell receptor beta chains drawn from one sample of a study of cytomegalovirus exposure and HLA in healthy donors. TCRdb keeps only in-frame clones here, not all; method: immunoSEQ multiplex PCR. The data contain some 150,000 clones, approximately 94% of them seen just once; the ten biggest clones take up around 1.9%. Sequencing was performed on PBMCs. Receptors were obtained from a man aged 18 to 30 in good health and CMV-seropositive. The CDR3 runs from the conserved cysteine through the conserved F or W. D genes are given only for firm matches. Part of the rows lack a size; the others show once, few, many or a class for expanded clones.

TRBD1 | TRBJ1-2 | once | TRBV19 | TGTGCCAGTAGTCGACCTTCTACGGGACAGGGCTTCTATGGGGGCTACACCTTC | CASSRPSTGQGFYGGYTF
. | TRBJ2-7 | . | TRBV4-2 | TGTGCCAGCAGCTGGGGCTCCGAGCAGTACTTC | CASSWGSEQYF
. | TRBJ2-1 | . | TRBV15 | TGTGCCACCAGCAGAGCGGGACACTACAATGAGCAGTTCTTC | CATSRAGHYNEQFF
. | TRBJ2-7 | . | TRBV5-1 | TGCGCCAGCAGCTTATTTGGACAGACCTACGAGCAGTACTTC | CASSLFGQTYEQYF
TRBD1 | TRBJ2-5 | . | TRBV19 | TGTGCCAGTATGGACAGGGGGCTCCTAGAGACCCAGTACTTC | CASMDRGLLETQYF
. | TRBJ2-5 | . | TRBV5-4 | TGTGCCAGCAGCTCCACAGGGTCTCACGAGACCCAGTACTTC | CASSSTGSHETQYF
. | TRBJ2-1 | . | TRBV6-5 | TGTGCCAGCAGTTACCCGCCGGCGGAACCCTACAATGAGCAGTTCTTC | CASSYPPAEPYNEQFF
. | TRBJ1-2 | . | TRBV6-1 | TGTGCCAGCAGTGAAGCGCAGGGGAGCTATGGCTACACCTTC | CASSEAQGSYGYTF
TRBD1 | TRBJ1-2 | . | TRBV11-2 | TGTGCCAGCAGCCCAGGGGGAGCCTATGGCTACACCTTC | CASSPGGAYGYTF
. | TRBJ1-2 | . | TRBV5-4 | TGTGCCAGCAGCTTGTCACTAAACTATGGCTACACCTTC | CASSLSLNYGYTF
. | TRBJ2-3 | . | TRBV6-6 | TGTGCCAGCAGTTACTCGACGAGGAGGGGAGATACGCAGTATTTT | CASSYSTRRGDTQYF
TRBD1 | TRBJ2-7 | . | TRBV19 | TGTGCCACCCAGCTCTCGGGACAGGGGAACCCCCCGGTCCCCTCCTACGAGCAGTACTTC | CATQLSGQGNPPVPSYEQYF
. | TRBJ2-7 | . | TRBV5-6 | TGTGCCAGCAGCCAGGCCAAACCCTCCTACGAGCAGTACTTC | CASSQAKPSYEQYF
TRBD1 | TRBJ2-7 | . | TRBV11-2 | TGTGCCAGCAGCTACGGACAGGGCGTTTTGTCCTACGAGCAGTACTTC | CASSYGQGVLSYEQYF
. | TRBJ2-2 | . | TRBV5-1 | TGCGCCAGCAGCTTGAGAGAACGGGAGCCGGACACCGGGGAGCTGTTTTTT | CASSLREREPDTGELFF
TRBD1 | TRBJ1-1 | once | TRBV5-4 | TGTGCCAGCAGCTCAGGGACAGGTAGAGAGAACACTGAAGCTTTCTTT | CASSSGTGRENTEAFF
. | TRBJ1-1 | . | TRBV10-3 | TGTGCCATCAGTGAGTCGGGGGGGGGAGGCGGCACTGAAGCTTTCTTT | CAISESGGGGGTEAFF
TRBD2 | TRBJ2-1 | . | TRBV14 | TGTGCCAGCAGCCAATTGGCGGGAGATTACAATGAGCAGTTCTTC | CASSQLAGDYNEQFF
TRBD2 | TRBJ2-3 | . | TRBV9 | TGTGCCAGCAGCGTAGGACTAGCGCCCACAGATACGCAGTATTTT | CASSVGLAPTDTQYF
. | TRBJ1-1 | . | TRBV28 | TGTGCCAGCAGTCCTCTCGCGGAGAACACTGAAGCTTTCTTT | CASSPLAENTEAFF
TRBD1 | TRBJ2-7 | once | TRBV19 | TGTGCCAGTAGTGTGGACAGGAGGTACGAGCAGTACTTC | CASSVDRRYEQYF
. | TRBJ2-3 | . | TRBV19 | TGTGCCAGTAGTAAGGGGGATGGGGATACGCAGTATTTT | CASSKGDGDTQYF
. | TRBJ1-1 | . | TRBV7-2 | TGTGCCAGCAGCTTTTCACTCCTGAACACTGAAGCTTTCTTT | CASSFSLLNTEAFF
. | TRBJ2-3 | . | TRBV9 | TGTGCCAGCAGCGTAGGCCAGAGCACAGATACGCAGTATTTT | CASSVGQSTDTQYF
. | TRBJ2-7 | . | TRBV27 | TGTGCCAGCAGTTCCCGCAGGGCCTACGAGCAGTACTTC | CASSSRRAYEQYF
. | TRBJ1-2 | . | TRBV2 | TGTGCCAGCAGTGAATCAGCGACTAGGACATTCGGAGGCTACACCTTC | CASSESATRTFGGYTF
. | TRBJ2-7 | . | TRBV20-1 | TGCAGCCCTATTGCTTACGAGCAGTACTTC | CSPIAYEQYF
. | TRBJ2-3 | once | TRBV27 | TGTGCCAGCAGTTTTGGCGGGATCTACTCAGATACGCAGTATTTT | CASSFGGIYSDTQYF
. | TRBJ1-1 | . | TRBV29-1 | TGCAGCGCCCGCCCTAGGATCACTGAAGCTTTCTTT | CSARPRITEAFF
. | TRBJ2-4 | once | TRBV11-3 | TGTGCCAGCAGCACTCAGCCCCTAGGCATTCAGTACTTC | CASSTQPLGIQYF
TRBD2 | TRBJ2-1 | . | TRBV7-2 | TGTGCCAGCAGCTTCGACGGGGGGGACGGTGAGCAGTTCTTC | CASSFDGGDGEQFF
TRBD2 | TRBJ2-2 | . | TRBV5-5 | TGTGCCAGCAGCTTTTGGGGACTAGCCAACACCGGGGAGCTGTTTTTT | CASSFWGLANTGELFF
TRBD1 | TRBJ2-6 | . | TRBV2 | TGTGCCAGCAGCGCTCCGGGACAGGTGGTCTCTGGGGCCAACGTCCTGACTTTC | CASSAPGQVVSGANVLTF
TRBD2 | TRBJ2-3 | . | TRBV19 | TGTGCCAGTAAAACTAGCGGGAGGACAGATACGCAGTATTTT | CASKTSGRTDTQYF
TRBD1 | TRBJ1-6 | . | TRBV2 | TGTGCCAGCAGTGTTAGACAGGGTCCCTATAATTCACCCCTCCACTTT | CASSVRQGPYNSPLHF
. | TRBJ2-1 | . | TRBV27 | TGTGCCAGCGGCGGCGCGGGTCTCCTTTACAATGAGCAGTTCTTC | CASGGAGLLYNEQFF
TRBD2 | TRBJ2-5 | . | TRBV30 | TGTGCCTGGAGTGTCGGTAGCGGGGGGGAGACCCAGTACTTC | CAWSVGSGGETQYF
. | TRBJ2-5 | . | TRBV30 | TGTGCCTGGAGTGAGGGGAATGGAGAGACCCAGTACTTC | CAWSEGNGETQYF
TRBD1 | TRBJ1-4 | . | TRBV2 | TGTGCCAGCAGTCAACCGGGACAGGGGATTCGGAATGAAAAACTGTTTTTT | CASSQPGQGIRNEKLFF
TRBD2 | TRBJ2-1 | . | TRBV25-1 | TGTGCCAGCAGTGATGCGACTAGCGGTACCTACAATGAGCAGTTCTTC | CASSDATSGTYNEQFF
. | TRBJ1-3 | . | TRBV2 | TGTGCTACTAATCCAGTATTTTCTGGAAACACCATATATTTT | CATNPVFSGNTIYF
. | TRBJ2-5 | . | TRBV5-4 | TGTGCCAGCAGCTTGGCGGGGGAGTACCAAGAGACCCAGTACTTC | CASSLAGEYQETQYF
. | TRBJ1-5 | . | TRBV5-1 | TGCGCCAGCAGCGCCGGGTCAGGGGATCAGCCCCAGCATTTT | CASSAGSGDQPQHF
. | TRBJ1-2 | . | TRBV28 | TGTGCCGCTAGGACAGAGGCCGGCTACACCTTC | CAARTEAGYTF
. | TRBJ1-1 | . | TRBV27 | TGTGCCAGCAGTGGACTGGGGGCTTACACTGAAGCTTTCTTT | CASSGLGAYTEAFF
. | TRBJ1-3 | . | TRBV5-4 | TGTGCCAGCAGCCTGGATCTCTTCTCTGGAAACACCATATATTTT | CASSLDLFSGNTIYF
TRBD2 | TRBJ2-1 | . | TRBV2 | TGTGCCAGCAGTGCCGGACTAGCGGGAGGCGATGAGCAGTTCTTC | CASSAGLAGGDEQFF
. | TRBJ1-5 | . | TRBV18 | TGTGCCAGCTCTCCCGACAGAAATCAGCCCCAGCATTTT | CASSPDRNQPQHF
. | TRBJ2-1 | once | TRBV7-9 | TGTGCCAGCAGCTTAAGGGGCCTCGCCGGGTCCTACAATGAGCAGTTCTTC | CASSLRGLAGSYNEQFF
. | TRBJ2-2 | . | TRBV12-1 | TGTGCCAGCAGCTTTTTCCCTCAACTTGACTCCTCCCATAACACCGGGGAGCTGTTTTTT | CASSFFPQLDSSHNTGELFF
TRBD2 | TRBJ2-7 | . | TRBV7-8 | TGTGCCAGCAGCCCTACCCCTCTAGCGGGAGCGGGTTCTTACGAGCAGTACTTC | CASSPTPLAGAGSYEQYF
. | TRBJ1-1 | . | TRBV29-1 | TGCAGCGTTGTAAGGGGCACTGAAGCTTTCTTT | CSVVRGTEAFF
. | TRBJ2-2 | few | TRBV7-2 | TGTGCCAGCAGCCTAGGGCGCGCGGGTGGGGAGCTGTTTTTT | CASSLGRAGGELFF
. | TRBJ2-1 | . | TRBV6-6 | TGTGCCAGCAGACTAACTGGGTTTAGGGAGCAGTTCTTC | CASRLTGFREQFF
. | TRBJ2-1 | . | TRBV19 | TGTGCCAGTAGTAGCGCGTACAATGAGCAGTTCTTC | CASSSAYNEQFF
. | TRBJ2-7 | . | TRBV6-5 | TGTGCCAGCAGTTCCCACTCCGGGACTTCGCCCTACGAGCAGTACTTC | CASSSHSGTSPYEQYF
TRBD1 | TRBJ1-1 | . | TRBV28 | TGTGCCAGCACAGGGGGCTTTCGAGCTTTCTTT | CASTGGFRAFF